This is a list of T cell receptor beta chains from one sample in a study of PD-L1 blockade in urothelial cancer. Profiled with immunoSEQ multiplex PCR; TCRdb holds only in-frame clones, not every one. In the table there are some 56,000 clones, about 85% of which are singletons. Specimen: PBMCs, collected around atezolizumab (anti-PD-L1) treatment. The source of these receptors is a man between 65 and 85 years old with urothelial cancer. CDR3s include the opening cysteine and the closing phenylalanine or tryptophan. The D gene is left open where the match is weak. Expanded clones are given a class, and other clones once, few, many or no size at all.

J gene	V gene	clone size	D gene	CDR3 DNA	CDR3 protein
TRBJ2-3	TRBV5-1	-	TRBD2	TGCGCCAGCAGCGCAGGGACTAGCGGGGCCTCAGATACGCAGTATTTT	CASSAGTSGASDTQYF
TRBJ2-3	TRBV6-1	-	-	TGTGCCAGCAGCCTAGGTGAGAGCGCAGATACGCAGTATTTT	CASSLGESADTQYF
TRBJ2-7	TRBV6-6	-	TRBD1	TGTGCCAGCAGCCCCGGGACAGGGGGGCCCTACGAGCAGTACTTC	CASSPGTGGPYEQYF
TRBJ2-2	TRBV6-5	-	-	TGTGCCAGCAGGGCCTACACCGGGGAGCTGTTTTTT	CASRAYTGELFF
TRBJ2-1	TRBV6-5	-	-	TGTGCCAGCAGTTACTCAGGGGTGCGTAATGAGCAGTTCTTC	CASSYSGVRNEQFF
TRBJ1-1	TRBV4-2	-	TRBD1	TGTGCCAGCAGCCAAAACAGGGGGCGAACTGAAGCTTTCTTT	CASSQNRGRTEAFF
TRBJ1-6	TRBV6-1	-	-	TGTGCCAGCAGTGCGAACGGTCTACAGAGTATCTCACCCCTCCACTTT	CASSANGLQSISPLHF
TRBJ2-1	TRBV4-1	once	TRBD2	TGCGCCAGCAGCCAAGTGGGACTAAACAATGAGCAGTTCTTC	CASSQVGLNNEQFF
TRBJ1-1	TRBV27	-	-	TGTGCCAGCAGTTCCACCCGGGACTCTACTGAAGCTTTCTTT	CASSSTRDSTEAFF
TRBJ2-2	TRBV18	-	TRBD2	TGTGCCAGCTCCCGGACTAGCGATCTGAACACCGGGGAGCTGTTTTTT	CASSRTSDLNTGELFF
TRBJ2-1	TRBV7-8	-	-	TGTGCCAGCAGCTTCGGGGGCTACAATGAGCAGTTCTTC	CASSFGGYNEQFF
TRBJ1-1	TRBV27	few	TRBD1	TGTGCCAGCAGTCCTGACAGGGCGGTTGCTGAAGCTTTCTTT	CASSPDRAVAEAFF
TRBJ2-7	TRBV6-1	-	-	TGTGCCAGCACCCCCGAGGGGGGACAGACCTACGAGCAGTACTTC	CASTPEGGQTYEQYF
TRBJ2-1	TRBV9	-	TRBD2	TGTGCCAGCAGCGTAGGAGGTACTAGCGGGAGGGTAAATGAGCAGTTCTTC	CASSVGGTSGRVNEQFF
TRBJ2-2	TRBV9	-	TRBD1	TGTGCCAGCAGCAGGACAGGGGGCAACACCGGGGAGCTGTTTTTT	CASSRTGGNTGELFF
TRBJ2-5	TRBV5-1	-	TRBD1	TGCGCCAGCAGCTTGGCGACAGGGGGCGCAGGGACCCAGTACTTC	CASSLATGGAGTQYF
TRBJ2-1	TRBV6-5	-	-	TGTGCCAGCACCCCCGGCGGGCTAGTCGAGCAGTTCTTC	CASTPGGLVEQFF
TRBJ2-7	TRBV23-1	-	TRBD2	TGCGCCAGCAGTCAATCGAGGCGGGAGGCCTACGAGCAGTACTTC	CASSQSRREAYEQYF